The 32 T cell receptor beta chains reported below all come from one sample, sequenced in a study of blood T cell repertoires in COVID-19. Sequencing was performed with immunoSEQ multiplex PCR; in TCRdb, only in-frame clones are kept and a portion is missing. Here the sample spans about 250,000 clones, about 86% being singletons. Sequences were obtained from peripheral blood. The receptors were sampled from a man in his forties with active or convalescent COVID-19.

This clone was picked up a small number of times. The genes are TRBV12-3 or TRBV12-4 and TRBJ2-7; perhaps TRBD1 as D (5 bases). Trimming took 6 bases from V and 6 from J, leaving 15 bases between them. There are 13 residues in the CDR3. CDR3 sequence reads: CASSLGHQFEQYF. CDR3 nucleotides: TGTGCCAGCAGCCTTGGACATCAATTCGAGCAGTACTTC.

The CDR3 sequence is CASSQTGRTEAFF. The DNA of the CDR3 is TGTGCCAGCAGCCAGACAGGGCGCACTGAAGCTTTCTTT. The chain links TRBV7-2 to TRBJ1-1; 7 nucleotides align to TRBD1. The germline gives CDR1 SGHTA, CDR2 FQGNSA. This CDR3 has 13 residues. The V and J ends lost 5 bases and 4 bases, in that order; junction bases with no gene match: 4.

The chain uses TRBV4-1 and TRBJ1-3; D perhaps matches TRBD1 (5 bases). The length of the CDR3 is 16 residues. The germline V gene has CDR1 MGHRA and CDR2 YSYEKL. V was trimmed by 2 bases and J by 6 bases, leaving 17 bases between them. CDR3 DNA: TGCGCCAGCAGCCAACCCCTTTGGGGACTTGAAAACACCATATATTTT. This codes for CASSQPLWGLENTIYF.

This clone was detected ten times or more. The chain recombines TRBV7-3 with TRBJ2-7; D might be TRBD2 (5 bases). Trimming took 1 base from V and 5 from J, leaving 15 bases between them. Per germline, CDR1 SGHTA and CDR2 FQGTGA. There are 15 residues in the CDR3. The CDR3: CASSLNASPLNEQYF. In DNA form, the CDR3 reads TGTGCCAGCAGCTTAAATGCTAGCCCTCTAAACGAGCAGTACTTC.

The chain joins TRBV3-1 (or the pseudogene TRBV3-2) to TRBJ1-1, with 10 bases aligning to TRBD1. The CDR3 covers 16 residues. V lost 1 base to trimming and J lost 10 bases; unmatched junction nucleotides: 12. CDR1 is LGHDT and CDR2 is YNNKEL in the germline V gene (reference sequence). CDR3 in amino acids: CASSQGGTGARRGAFF. The DNA for the CDR3 is TGTGCCAGCAGCCAAGGTGGGACAGGGGCACGTAGAGGAGCTTTCTTT.

This chain links TRBV5-5 with TRBJ2-3; 9 bases are a match to TRBD1. The CDR3 contains 16 residues. Looked up from germline, CDR1 is SGHKS and CDR2 is YYEKEE (reference sequence). Trimming took 4 bases from V and 2 from J; bases not matched to a gene: 8. CDR3 in DNA: TGTGCCAGCAGCCAGCTCGGACAGGGGACCACAGATACGCAGTATTTT. Translation: CASSQLGQGTTDTQYF. Full variable domain (remainder filled in from reference TRBV5-5 and TRBJ2-3): DAGVTQSPTHLIKTRGQQVTLRCSPISGHKSVSWYQQVLGQGPQFIFQYYEKEERGRGNFPDRFSARQFPNYSSELNVNALLLGDSALYLCASSQLGQGTTDTQYFGPGTRLTVL.

V and J are TRBV7-2 and TRBJ2-3; 7 bases are a match to TRBD2. Trimming at V came to 5 bases and at J to 2 bases, leaving 7 bases not matched to a gene. Germline CDR1 SGHTA, CDR2 FQGNSA. The length of the CDR3 is 15 residues. As DNA, the CDR3 is TGTGCCAGCAGCCCCCGGTGGGACTACACAGATACGCAGTATTTT. Its translation: CASSPRWDYTDTQYF.

This chain links TRBV7-2 with TRBJ1-4; the match to TRBD1 covers 7 bases. Trimming took 5 bases from V and 5 from J; bases not matched to a gene: 8. CDR3 length: 15 amino acids. Looked up from germline, CDR1 is SGHTA and CDR2 is FQGNSA. The CDR3 DNA is TGTGCCAGCAGCCGTAGACAGGGCACCAATGAAAAACTGTTTTTT. This gives the protein CASSRRQGTNEKLFF.

This chain links TRBV19 with TRBJ1-2; 7 nucleotides agree with TRBD1. This CDR3 is 15 amino acids long. The germline CDR1 and CDR2 sequences are LNHDA and SQIVND (reference sequence). J was trimmed by 8 bases and V by 7 bases; bases with no gene match: 16. This CDR3 is CASMQGDPSQEGYTF. Written as DNA, the CDR3 is TGTGCCAGTATGCAGGGGGACCCATCTCAGGAAGGCTACACCTTC.

The chain joins TRBV7-6 to TRBJ2-2, with D possibly matching TRBD1 (5 bases). CDR3 size: 16 residues. The ends were cut back, 4 bases at V and 5 bases at J, with 17 bases in the middle. CDR1 and CDR2 from the germline V gene are SGHVS and FNYEAQ. The DNA of the CDR3 is TGTGCCAGCAGCTCCCGCACGCAGGGATTGACCGGGGAGCTGTTTTTT. This translates into CASSSRTQGLTGELFF. Using reference TRBV7-6 and TRBJ2-2 for the parts outside the CDR3, the full variable domain is GAGVSQSPRYKVTKRGQDVALRCDPISGHVSLYWYRQALGQGPEFLTYFNYEAQQDKSGLPNDRFSAERPEGSISTLTIQRTEQRDSAMYRCASSSRTQGLTGELFFGEGSRLTVL.

V and J are TRBV28 and TRBJ1-5; 11 positions match TRBD1. V shed 3 bases, J shed 2 bases, and the junction held 12 bases outside the gene matches. Germline CDR1 MDHEN, CDR2 SYDVKM. The CDR3 loop spans 19 amino acids. The CDR3 DNA follows: TGTGCCAGCAGTTTTCCTCCGGGACAGGGGGGAAGGGGCAATCAGCCCCAGCATTTT. Its translation: CASSFPPGQGGRGNQPQHF.

CDR3 residues: CARAAVSAYNSPLHF. CDR3 in DNA: TGTGCCAGGGCCGCGGTAAGCGCCTATAATTCACCCCTCCACTTT. This rearrangement joins TRBV6-6 to TRBJ1-6; D gene ambiguous. Between the trimmed V and J ends, which lost 9 bases and 2 bases, there was a span of 14 bases. Germline CDR1 and CDR2: MNHNY and SVGAGI (reference sequence). The CDR3 loop spans 15 amino acids.

The chain is built from TRBV7-9 and TRBJ1-6; D is possibly TRBD1 (6 bases). Per germline, CDR1 SEHNR and CDR2 FQNEAQ (reference sequence). The CDR3 totals 14 residues. V was pared by 4 bases and J by 7 bases, with 11 bases between. CDR3 residues: CASSWGQINSPLHF. DNA of the CDR3: TGTGCCAGCAGCTGGGGACAAATCAATTCACCCCTCCACTTT.

This clone was seen only once. CDR3 amino acids: CASSLRRGSVRYGYTF. The CDR3 DNA follows: TGTGCCAGCAGCTTGAGGAGGGGATCGGTTAGGTATGGCTACACCTTC. The chain recombines TRBV5-6 with TRBJ1-2; D is perhaps TRBD1 (5 bases). Trimming left V 1 base short and J 5 bases short, with 18 bases between. The CDR3 has 16 amino acids. In germline, CDR1 is SGHDT, CDR2 YYEEEE.

J is TRBJ2-7 and V is TRBV5-1; 7 bases map to TRBD2. Germline-derived CDR1 and CDR2 are SGHRS and YFSETQ. V lost 1 base, J lost 5 bases, and 6 bases stayed unmatched. This CDR3 is 14 amino acids long. Written as DNA, the CDR3 is TGCGCCAGCAGCTTGAGGGAGGGGACTAACGAGCAGTACTTC. As protein: CASSLREGTNEQYF.

The genes are TRBV3-1 (or the pseudogene TRBV3-2) and TRBJ2-2; the match to TRBD2 covers 14 bases. CDR1 and CDR2 from the germline V gene are LGHDT and YNNKEL (reference sequence). The CDR3 covers 20 residues. With V trimmed by 0 bases and J by 6 bases, 12 bases remained unmatched. The chain's CDR3 is CASSQDLGLAGAGFPGELFF. Here the CDR3 DNA reads TGTGCCAGCAGCCAAGATCTGGGACTAGCGGGAGCAGGGTTCCCCGGGGAGCTGTTTTTT.

The chain carries TRBV7-6 and TRBJ2-1; TRBD1 matches at 8 bases. CDR1 and CDR2 from the germline V gene are SGHVS and FNYEAQ. With V trimmed by 3 bases and J by 5 bases, 9 bases remained unmatched. This CDR3 contains 16 residues. CDR3 nucleotides: TGTGCCAGCAGCTTCGATCAGGGGGCGAGTAACAATGAGCAGTTCTTC. Translating it yields CASSFDQGASNNEQFF.

J is TRBJ1-2 and V is TRBV7-2; D is perhaps TRBD1 (6 bases). The germline V gene encodes CDR1 SGHTA and CDR2 FQGNSA. The V and J ends lost 2 bases and 3 bases respectively, with 13 bases between them. The CDR3 is 15 amino acids. The CDR3 loop is CASSLWSGQHYGYTF. The CDR3 DNA reads as TGTGCCAGCAGCTTATGGTCCGGACAGCACTATGGCTACACCTTC. Full variable domain (missing parts from reference TRBV7-2 and TRBJ1-2): GAGVSQSPSNKVTEKGKDVELRCDPISGHTALYWYRQSLGQGLEFLIYFQGNSAPDKSGLPSDRFSAERTGGSVSTLTIQRTQQEDSAVYLCASSLWSGQHYGYTFGSGTRLTVV.

The genes are TRBV10-2 and TRBJ1-5, with a tentative D call TRBD1 (5 bases). Germline loops: CDR1 WSHSY, CDR2 SAAADI. The CDR3 runs to 15 residues. The germline V and J ends were trimmed by 2 bases and 0 bases, with 8 bases remaining between them. As DNA, the CDR3 is TGCGCCAGCAGTGAGACGGGGGTTAGCAATCAGCCCCAGCATTTT. Its translation is CASSETGVSNQPQHF.

This rearrangement joins TRBV7-9 to TRBJ1-6; D might be TRBD1 (5 bases). This CDR3 has 13 residues. V shed 5 bases and J shed 7 bases, with 9 bases lying between them. Germline V gene data show CDR1 as SEHNR and CDR2 as FQNEAQ (reference sequence). The chain's CDR3 is CASSPTENSPLHF. The DNA for the CDR3 is TGTGCCAGCAGCCCGACAGAAAATTCACCCCTCCACTTT.

This chain links TRBV14 with TRBJ2-5; the match to TRBD2 covers 11 bases. CDR1 is SGHDN, CDR2 FVKESK, per germline. This CDR3 spans 15 amino acids. With 2 bases clipped from V and 5 bases from J, the junction kept 4 bases outside the gene matches. The CDR3 DNA follows: TGTGCCAGCAGCCAAACTAGCGGGGGAATGGAGACCCAGTACTTC. Translation: CASSQTSGGMETQYF.

The chain links TRBV11-2 to TRBJ1-1, with TRBD1 identical over 8 bases. The CDR3 extends over 18 amino acids. Trimming at V came to 0 bases and at J to 2 bases, leaving 11 bases not matched to a gene. Germline-derived CDR1 and CDR2 are SGHAT and FQNNGV. CDR3: CASSLDRGQANTNTEAFF. For the CDR3, the DNA is TGTGCCAGCAGCTTAGATCGGGGACAGGCAAATACAAACACTGAAGCTTTCTTT.

The CDR3 sequence: CASSQASVGTGELFF. The DNA for the CDR3 is TGTGCCAGCAGCCAAGCCTCAGTCGGGACCGGGGAGCTGTTTTTT. This chain links TRBV4-2 with TRBJ2-2, with D unresolved. This CDR3 has 15 residues. CDR1 and CDR2 from the germline V gene are LGHNA and YNFKEQ. V lost 1 base, J lost 5 bases, and 11 bases lay in between.

A few counts support this clone. The chain employs TRBV13 and TRBJ1-6; 11 bases fit TRBD1. The germline V gene encodes CDR1 PRHDT and CDR2 FYEKMQ (reference sequence). The ends lost 6 bases at V and 11 bases at J; junction bases unmatched: 6. The CDR3 consists of 14 residues. The CDR3 reads CASRFGTGGPPLHF. CDR3 DNA sequence: TGTGCCAGCAGGTTCGGGACAGGGGGACCACCCCTCCACTTT.

The rearrangement uses TRBV3-1 (or the pseudogene TRBV3-2) and TRBJ1-3; 8 bases align to TRBD1. The CDR3 spans 15 residues. With V trimmed by 4 bases and J by 4 bases, 6 bases remained unmatched. The germline V gene encodes CDR1 LGHDT and CDR2 YNNKEL (reference sequence). CDR3 amino acids: CASSLRQGKGNTIYF. DNA of the CDR3: TGTGCCAGCAGCCTAAGACAGGGGAAGGGAAACACCATATATTTT.

This sequence joins TRBV25-1 and TRBJ1-2, with no clear D. The CDR3 is 14 amino acids. Per the germline V gene, CDR1 is MGHDK and CDR2 is SYGVNS. V gave up 4 bases and J gave up 4 bases, with 13 bases separating them. The CDR3 is CASSAGLRSYGYTF. Written as DNA, the CDR3 is TGTGCCAGCAGTGCAGGCCTGCGAAGCTATGGCTACACCTTC.

The chain carries TRBV7-9 and TRBJ2-3; TRBD1 is a possible D gene (6 bases). V was pared by 5 bases and J by 3 bases, with 12 bases between. Germline assignment: CDR1 SEHNR and CDR2 FQNEAQ (reference sequence). This CDR3 is built from 14 residues. For the CDR3, the DNA is TGTGCCAGCAGCCAACGCCAGGGGACAGATACGCAGTATTTT. Translation: CASSQRQGTDTQYF.

The chain recombines TRBV5-1 with TRBJ2-3; D gene uncertain. The germline V gene has CDR1 SGHRS and CDR2 YFSETQ. CDR3 length: 15 amino acids. V was clipped by 0 bases and J by 0 bases, with 8 bases between them. The DNA for the CDR3 is TGCGCCAGCAGCTTGGCAGCGTTTAGCACAGATACGCAGTATTTT. Translating gives CASSLAAFSTDTQYF.

The chain is built from TRBV12-5 and TRBJ1-1, with D unresolved. The CDR3 length is 16 residues. With 5 bases removed from V and 2 bases from J, the gap between germline ends came to 18 bases. Germline CDR1 reads LGHNT; CDR2 reads FRNRAP. CDR3 residues: CASGKGLERINTEAFF. As DNA, the CDR3 is TGTGCTAGTGGTAAGGGTCTGGAGCGGATAAACACTGAAGCTTTCTTT.

The rearrangement joins TRBV27 to TRBJ2-7; 10 bases align to TRBD2. The CDR3 totals 17 residues. V gave up 4 bases and J gave up 2 bases; unmatched junction bases: 11. From germline, CDR1 is MNHEY and CDR2 SMNVEV (reference sequence). CDR3 bases: TGTGCCAGCAGTTCCGACCCCCCTCTAGCGGGGGCCTACGAGCAGTACTTC. This translates into CASSSDPPLAGAYEQYF.

Here the CDR3 reads CASSLWGGSGYEQYF. CDR3 sequence (DNA): TGTGCCAGCAGCTTGTGGGGGGGCTCCGGTTACGAGCAGTACTTC. The rearrangement uses TRBV5-4 and TRBJ2-7; tentative D call: TRBD2 (7 bases). The V gene lost 1 base and the J gene lost 4 bases, with 15 bases spanning the gap. Germline-derived CDR1 and CDR2 are SGHNT and YYREEE (reference sequence). The CDR3 length is 15 residues.

The V and J genes are TRBV19 and TRBJ2-5; the match to TRBD1 covers 9 bases. With 5 bases clipped from V and 5 bases from J, the junction kept 12 bases outside the gene matches. Germline CDR1 LNHDA, CDR2 SQIVND (reference sequence). The length of the CDR3 is 16 residues. The CDR3 sequence: CASSLIGPTGGETQYF. The DNA of the CDR3 is TGTGCCAGTAGTCTGATTGGTCCGACAGGGGGGGAGACCCAGTACTTC.